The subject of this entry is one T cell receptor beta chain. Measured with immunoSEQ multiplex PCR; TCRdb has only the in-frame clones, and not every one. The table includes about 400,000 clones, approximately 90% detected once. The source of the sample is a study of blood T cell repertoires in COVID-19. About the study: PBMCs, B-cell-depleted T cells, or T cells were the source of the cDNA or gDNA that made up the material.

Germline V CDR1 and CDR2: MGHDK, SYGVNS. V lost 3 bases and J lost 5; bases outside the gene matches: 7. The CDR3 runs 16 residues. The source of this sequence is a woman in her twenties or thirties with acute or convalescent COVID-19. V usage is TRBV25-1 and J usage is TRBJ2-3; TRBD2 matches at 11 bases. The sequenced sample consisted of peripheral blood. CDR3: CASSEDTSGGQDTQYF. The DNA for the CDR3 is TGTGCCAGCAGTGAGGACACTAGCGGGGGACAAGATACGCAGTATTTT.